These 23 T cell receptor beta chains share one sample of origin, sequenced in a study of OX40 agonist ivuxolimab in advanced cancers. The library was built by means of the immunoSEQ multiplex PCR assay. The source is immuneACCESS, and TCRdb retained only in-frame sequences with V and J called. Part of the clones is not carried over; for the studies checked, unresolved V genes explain less than half of this, and the remainder is unexplained. A total of some 70,000 clones appear in this sample, about nine tenths of them only once. The leading ten clones occupy roughly 8.2% of the sample. The material was CD4+ or CD8+ T cells sorted from blood, obtained in a trial of the OX40 agonist ivuxolimab. Every receptor here comes from an adult with an advanced solid tumor such as melanoma, head and neck, liver or kidney cancer.

V usage is TRBV5-6 and J usage is TRBJ1-5; D possibly corresponds to TRBD1 (5 bases). V shed 4 bases and J shed 0 bases, with 17 bases lying between them. The CDR3 spans 17 residues. Germline loops: CDR1 SGHDT, CDR2 YYEEEE. As DNA, the CDR3 is TGTGCCAGCAGCGGATCGACAGCGAGATATAGCAATCAGCCCCAGCATTTT. Translation: CASSGSTARYSNQPQHF.

In this sample, this clone turned up once. The chain uses TRBV6-5 and TRBJ1-1, with D maybe TRBD1 (5 bases). Trimming cost V 8 bases and J 1 base, with 11 bases left between them. CDR1 and CDR2 (germline): MNHEY, SVGAGI. CDR3 size: 13 residues. CDR3 region: CASGRGGNTEAFF. As DNA, the CDR3 is TGTGCCAGCGGTAGGGGAGGGAACACTGAAGCTTTCTTT.

The table lists this clone with a few counts. The chain joins TRBV12-5 to TRBJ2-1, with D perhaps given as TRBD1 or TRBD2 (5 bases each). CDR3 size: 17 residues. Deletions cut 0 bases from V and 2 bases from J, with 14 bases between. CDR1 is LGHNT and CDR2 is FRNRAP in the germline V gene. CDR3 amino acids: CASGLVLEGLTYNEQFF. As DNA, the CDR3 is TGTGCTAGTGGTTTGGTACTCGAGGGGCTCACCTACAATGAGCAGTTCTTC.

The V gene is TRBV28, the J gene TRBJ1-6; possibly TRBD1 for D (5 bases). V lost 10 bases and J lost 5, with 15 bases in between. CDR3 length equals 14 residues. The germline CDR1 and CDR2 sequences are MDHEN and SYDVKM. This CDR3 reads CAIYGGRNNSPLHF. For the CDR3, the DNA is TGTGCCATTTACGGGGGTAGAAATAATTCACCCCTCCACTTT.

This sequence joins TRBV5-6 and TRBJ1-6; 9 bases agree with TRBD1. Germline CDR1 reads SGHDT; CDR2 reads YYEEEE. Trimming cost V 4 bases and J 11 bases; bases outside gene matches: 10. This CDR3 has 15 residues. CDR3 bases: TGTGCCAGCAGCATCGGACAGGGGCAGGCGGCACCCCTCCACTTT. Amino acids: CASSIGQGQAAPLHF.

The CDR3 region is CASSIPGQLYNEQFF. The CDR3 DNA follows: TGTGCCAGCAGCATACCGGGACAGCTCTACAATGAGCAGTTCTTC. J is TRBJ2-1 and V is TRBV5-5, with TRBD1 identical over 7 bases. Germline CDR1 and CDR2: SGHKS and YYEKEE (reference sequence). The ends lost 4 bases at V and 3 bases at J; junction bases unmatched: 7. This CDR3 has 15 amino acids.

The chain carries TRBV9 and TRBJ1-6, with D uncertain. The CDR3 extends over 15 amino acids. Germline CDR1 reads SGDLS; CDR2 reads YYNGEE. V lost 0 bases and J lost 7, with 11 bases in between. For the CDR3, the DNA is TGTGCCAGCAGCGTAGCTTGGACGGGCAATTCACCCCTCCACTTT. Amino acid sequence: CASSVAWTGNSPLHF.

The chain uses TRBV5-1 and TRBJ2-5; 8 bases align to TRBD1. The length of the CDR3 is 17 residues. V lost 0 bases, J lost 5 bases, and 12 bases stayed unmatched. The germline CDR1 and CDR2 sequences are SGHRS and YFSETQ. DNA for the CDR3: TGCGCCAGCAGCTTGGGCCCCCGGGCAGGGGGCGCGGAGACCCAGTACTTC. Its protein product is CASSLGPRAGGAETQYF.

The genes are TRBV7-2 and TRBJ2-2, with a tentative D call TRBD1 (6 bases). This CDR3 spans 15 amino acids. Germline lookup yields CDR1 SGHTA and CDR2 FQGNSA. V lost 5 bases to trimming and J lost 1 base, with 11 bases between them. In DNA, the CDR3 is TGTGCCAGCAGCCCTCGACAGGTGAACACCGGGGAGCTGTTTTTT. Translation: CASSPRQVNTGELFF.

The chain links TRBV5-1 to TRBJ1-3; D possibly corresponds to TRBD1 (6 bases). The V and J ends lost 4 bases and 3 bases respectively, with 11 bases between them. From germline, CDR1 is SGHRS and CDR2 YFSETQ. This CDR3 has 14 residues. This CDR3 reads CASSGGGGGNTIYF. Written as DNA, the CDR3 is TGCGCCAGCAGCGGAGGAGGGGGTGGAAACACCATATATTTT.

The rearrangement links TRBV9 to TRBJ1-3; a possible D gene is TRBD1 (6 bases). The CDR3 has 16 residues. The germline V gene has CDR1 SGDLS and CDR2 YYNGEE. V was trimmed by 4 bases and J by 2 bases, leaving 16 bases between them. CDR3: CASSSLPGQPGNTIYF. The CDR3 DNA reads as TGTGCCAGCAGCAGCCTACCGGGACAACCTGGAAACACCATATATTTT.

The chain joins TRBV7-3 to TRBJ2-1, with D perhaps TRBD2 (6 bases). The length of the CDR3 is 15 residues. CDR1 and CDR2 from the germline V gene are SGHTA and FQGTGA. Trimming cost V 4 bases and J 5 bases, with 15 bases left between them. CDR3: CASSSPGASHNEQFF. DNA of the CDR3: TGTGCCAGCAGCTCCCCGGGAGCTTCACACAATGAGCAGTTCTTC.

The chain links TRBV11-1 to TRBJ1-6; weak D call: TRBD1 (5 bases). Between the trimmed V and J ends, which lost 6 bases and 5 bases, there was a span of 11 bases. The CDR3 spans 14 residues. The germline V gene encodes CDR1 SGHAT and CDR2 FQDESV (reference sequence). CDR3 sequence: CASRTRGHNSPLHF. The CDR3 coding sequence is TGTGCCAGCAGGACCCGGGGACATAATTCACCCCTCCACTTT.

V and J are TRBV6-6 and TRBJ2-7; 7 nucleotides align to TRBD2. Germline values: CDR1 MNHNY, CDR2 SVGAGI (reference sequence). The V segment lost 2 bases and the J segment 5 bases; nucleotides outside the gene matches: 6. The CDR3 is 14 amino acids. CDR3 sequence (DNA): TGTGCCAGCAGTTACGGGCTAGCGGACGACGAGCAGTACTTC. This codes for CASSYGLADDEQYF.

Here the CDR3 reads CASSFPSGGTDTQYF. CDR3 nucleotides: TGTGCCAGCAGCTTTCCTAGCGGGGGGACTGATACGCAGTATTTT. The chain has TRBV7-9 and TRBJ2-3, with 11 nucleotides matching TRBD2. Germline CDR1 SEHNR, CDR2 FQNEAQ (reference sequence). V dropped 3 bases and J dropped 6; count of bases not matched to a gene: 5. The length of the CDR3 is 15 residues.

The rearrangement joins TRBV5-1 to TRBJ1-5; D is ambiguous. This CDR3 spans 15 amino acids. The V end was cut by 0 bases, the J end by 2 bases, with 9 bases between. CDR1 and CDR2 from the germline V gene are SGHRS and YFSETQ. The DNA for the CDR3 is TGCGCCAGCAGCTTGGCCGGGGAGGGCAATCAGCCCCAGCATTTT. This sequence encodes CASSLAGEGNQPQHF. Complete variable domain (other parts from reference TRBV5-1 and TRBJ1-5): KAGVTQTPRYLIKTRGQQVTLSCSPISGHRSVSWYQQTPGQGLQFLFEYFSETQRNKGNFPGRFSGRQFSNSRSEMNVSTLELGDSALYLCASSLAGEGNQPQHFGDGTRLSIL.

The CDR3 loop is CASSLGYNEQFF. The CDR3 DNA reads TGTGCCAGCAGCTTAGGCTACAATGAGCAGTTCTTC. The chain uses TRBV11-2 and TRBJ2-1; D is unclear. CDR1 and CDR2 (germline): SGHAT, FQNNGV. Trimming left V 1 base short and J 3 bases short, with 1 base between. The CDR3 is made up of 12 amino acids.

This clone showed up just once. The CDR3 loop is CASSSRDYGYTF. CDR3 coding DNA: TGTGCCAGCAGCTCCCGGGACTATGGCTACACCTTC. The chain joins TRBV5-6 to TRBJ1-2, with D unclear. The CDR3 runs 12 residues. Per the germline V gene, CDR1 is SGHDT and CDR2 is YYEEEE. The germline V and J ends were trimmed by 3 bases and 3 bases, with 6 bases remaining between them.

This chain uses TRBV7-2 with TRBJ1-2; TRBD1 matches 7 bases. V lost 5 bases, J lost 8 bases, and 11 bases stayed unmatched. This CDR3 has 14 amino acids. CDR1 is SGHTA, CDR2 FQGNSA, per germline. CDR3 DNA: TGTGCCAGCAGCCCGGACAGGTCCTCAGGGGGCTACACCTTC. It specifies CASSPDRSSGGYTF.

V is TRBV5-4 and J is TRBJ2-3; maybe TRBD2 (7 bases). This CDR3 spans 17 amino acids. Germline V gene data show CDR1 as SGHNT and CDR2 as YYREEE (reference sequence). The ends were cut back, 4 bases at V and 0 bases at J, with 18 bases in the middle. The CDR3 protein is CASSGGAGRPSTDTQYF. The CDR3 DNA sequence: TGTGCCAGCAGCGGGGGGGCCGGGCGCCCTAGCACAGATACGCAGTATTTT.

This clone turned up a few times. The chain combines TRBV6-5 with TRBJ1-6; no clear D. V was clipped by 6 bases and J by 7 bases, with 16 bases between them. This CDR3 comprises 15 residues. From germline, CDR1 is MNHEY and CDR2 SVGAGI. Here the CDR3 reads CASSYRRRNNSPLHF. In nucleotides, the CDR3 is TGTGCCAGCAGCTATCGGAGACGGAACAATTCACCCCTCCACTTT.

This chain uses TRBV4-2 with TRBJ2-3; TRBD1 agrees at 7 bases. V lost 5 bases, J lost 3 bases, and 11 bases stayed unmatched. CDR3 length: 16 amino acids. The germline V gene encodes CDR1 LGHNA and CDR2 YNFKEQ. The CDR3 loop is CASSNDRQGPTDTQYF. In DNA form, the CDR3 reads TGTGCCAGCAGCAACGACCGACAGGGCCCAACAGATACGCAGTATTTT.

The chain joins TRBV29-1 to TRBJ1-2, with a weak D call TRBD1 (5 bases). Trimming stripped 5 bases from V and 3 bases from J, with 22 bases between. CDR3 length: 16 amino acids. CDR1 is SQVTM and CDR2 is ANQGSEA in the germline V gene. In DNA, the CDR3 is TGCAGCGTTATCGACTCCGAGGGGCCGCCCCACTATGGCTACACCTTC. Its protein is CSVIDSEGPPHYGYTF.